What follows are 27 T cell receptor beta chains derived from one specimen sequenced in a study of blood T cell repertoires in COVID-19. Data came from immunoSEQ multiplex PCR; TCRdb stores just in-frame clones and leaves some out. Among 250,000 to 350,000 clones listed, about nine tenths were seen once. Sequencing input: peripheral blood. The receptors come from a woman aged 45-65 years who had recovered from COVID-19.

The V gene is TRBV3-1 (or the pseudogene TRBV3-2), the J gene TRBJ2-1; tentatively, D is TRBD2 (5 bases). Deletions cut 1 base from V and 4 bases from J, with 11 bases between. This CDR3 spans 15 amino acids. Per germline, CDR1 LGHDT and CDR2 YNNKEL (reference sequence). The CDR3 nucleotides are TGTGCCAGCAGCCAAGGCCTGGGAGATTACAATGAGCAGTTCTTC. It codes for CASSQGLGDYNEQFF.

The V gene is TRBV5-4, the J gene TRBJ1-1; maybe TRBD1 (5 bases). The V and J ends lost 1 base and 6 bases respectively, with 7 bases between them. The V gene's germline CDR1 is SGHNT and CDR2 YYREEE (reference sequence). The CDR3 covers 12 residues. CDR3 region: CASSLSGSEAFF. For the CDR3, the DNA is TGTGCCAGCAGCTTGTCAGGGTCTGAAGCTTTCTTT.

DNA of the CDR3: TGTGCCAGCAGCCAAGATATAGTGCTCGACTTCGAATCGGCTCAAATCGATCAGCCCCAGCATTTT. Translating gives CASSQDIVLDFESAQIDQPQHF. This chain links TRBV3-1 (or the pseudogene TRBV3-2) with TRBJ1-5, with D unclear. Germline loops: CDR1 LGHDT, CDR2 YNNKEL (reference sequence). The CDR3 is 22 amino acids. Trimming stripped 0 bases from V and 5 bases from J, with 32 bases between.

The CDR3 DNA sequence: TGTGCCTCCAGGGGGCAGAGCTCCTATAATTCACCCCTCCACTTT. Amino acid sequence: CASRGQSSYNSPLHF. The gene calls are TRBV30 and TRBJ1-6; 8 nucleotides align to TRBD1. The CDR3 contains 15 residues. The V gene's germline CDR1 is GTSNPN and CDR2 SVGIG (reference sequence). The junction had 5 bases not matched to a gene; V was cut back by 7 bases and J by 0 bases. The complete variable domain, with remaining parts taken from reference TRBV30 and TRBJ1-6, reads SQTIHQWPATLVQPVGSPLSLECTVEGTSNPNLYWYRQAAGRGLQLLFYSVGIGQISSEVPQNLSASRPQDRQFILSSKKLLLSDSGFYLCASRGQSSYNSPLHFGNGTRLTVT.

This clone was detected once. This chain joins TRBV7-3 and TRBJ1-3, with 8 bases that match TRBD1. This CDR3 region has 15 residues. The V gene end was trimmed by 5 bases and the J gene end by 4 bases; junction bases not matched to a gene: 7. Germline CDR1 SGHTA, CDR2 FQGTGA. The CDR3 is CASSPGGSWGNTIYF. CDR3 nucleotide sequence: TGTGCCAGCAGCCCAGGGGGCTCGTGGGGAAACACCATATATTTT.

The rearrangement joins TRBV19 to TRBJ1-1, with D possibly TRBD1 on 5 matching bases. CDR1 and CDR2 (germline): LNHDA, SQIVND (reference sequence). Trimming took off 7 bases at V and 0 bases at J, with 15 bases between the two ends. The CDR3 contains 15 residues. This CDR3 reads CASTKIGGMNTEAFF. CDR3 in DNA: TGTGCCAGTACCAAAATTGGGGGGATGAACACTGAAGCTTTCTTT.

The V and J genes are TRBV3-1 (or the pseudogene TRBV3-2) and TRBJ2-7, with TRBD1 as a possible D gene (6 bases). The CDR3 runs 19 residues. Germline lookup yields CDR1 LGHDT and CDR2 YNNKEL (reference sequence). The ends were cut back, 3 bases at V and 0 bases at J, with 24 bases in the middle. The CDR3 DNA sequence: TGTGCCAGCAGCCAGGGCGGCCAGGGGCGCGTTTTACCCTCCTACGAGCAGTACTTC. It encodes CASSQGGQGRVLPSYEQYF.

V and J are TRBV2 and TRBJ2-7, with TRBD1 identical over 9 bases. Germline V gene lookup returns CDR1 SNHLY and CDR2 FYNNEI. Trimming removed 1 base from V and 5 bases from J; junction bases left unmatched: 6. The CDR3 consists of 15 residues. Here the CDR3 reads CASSEGRWDRDEQYF. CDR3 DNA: TGTGCCAGCAGTGAAGGACGTTGGGACAGGGACGAGCAGTACTTC.

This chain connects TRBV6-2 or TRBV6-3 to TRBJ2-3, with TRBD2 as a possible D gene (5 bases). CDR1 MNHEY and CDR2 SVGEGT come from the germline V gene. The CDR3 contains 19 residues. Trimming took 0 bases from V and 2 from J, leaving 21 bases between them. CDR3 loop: CASSYSGKPSRRYTDTQYF. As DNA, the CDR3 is TGTGCCAGCAGTTACTCGGGGAAACCTAGCCGAAGGTACACAGATACGCAGTATTTT.

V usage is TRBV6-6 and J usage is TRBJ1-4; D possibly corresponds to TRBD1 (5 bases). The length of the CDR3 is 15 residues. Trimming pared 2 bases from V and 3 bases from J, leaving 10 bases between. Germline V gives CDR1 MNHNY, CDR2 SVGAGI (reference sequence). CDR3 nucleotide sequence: TGTGCCAGCAGTTACACGGGGGTGTCTAATGAAAAACTGTTTTTT. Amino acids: CASSYTGVSNEKLFF.

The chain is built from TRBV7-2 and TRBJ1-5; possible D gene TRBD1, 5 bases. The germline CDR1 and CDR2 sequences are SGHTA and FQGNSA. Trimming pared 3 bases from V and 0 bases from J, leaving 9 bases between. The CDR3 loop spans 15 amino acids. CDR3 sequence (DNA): TGTGCCAGCAGCTTGGGACTTAATAGCAATCAGCCCCAGCATTTT. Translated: CASSLGLNSNQPQHF.

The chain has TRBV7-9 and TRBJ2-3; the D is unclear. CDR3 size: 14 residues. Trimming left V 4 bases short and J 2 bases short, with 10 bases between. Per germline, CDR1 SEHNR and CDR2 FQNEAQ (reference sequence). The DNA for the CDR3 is TGTGCCAGCAGCTCCTCACTCATCACAGATACGCAGTATTTT. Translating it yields CASSSSLITDTQYF.

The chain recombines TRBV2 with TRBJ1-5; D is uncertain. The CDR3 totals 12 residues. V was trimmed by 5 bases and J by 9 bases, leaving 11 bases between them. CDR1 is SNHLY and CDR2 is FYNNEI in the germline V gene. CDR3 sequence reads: CASSPGIRPQHF. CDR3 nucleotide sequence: TGTGCCAGCAGTCCGGGGATTCGGCCCCAGCATTTT. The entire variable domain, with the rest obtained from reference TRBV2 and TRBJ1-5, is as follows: EPEVTQTPSHQVTQMGQEVILRCVPISNHLYFYWYRQILGQKVEFLVSFYNNEISEKSEIFDDQFSVERPDGSNFTLKIRSTKLEDSAMYFCASSPGIRPQHFGDGTRLSIL.

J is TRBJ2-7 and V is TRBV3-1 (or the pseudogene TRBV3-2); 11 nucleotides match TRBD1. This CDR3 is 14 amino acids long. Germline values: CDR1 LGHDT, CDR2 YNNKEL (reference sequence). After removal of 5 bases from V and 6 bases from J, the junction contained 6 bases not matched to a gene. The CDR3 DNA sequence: TGTGCCAGCAGCGTCGGACAGGGGGCCTTCGAGCAGTACTTC. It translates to CASSVGQGAFEQYF.

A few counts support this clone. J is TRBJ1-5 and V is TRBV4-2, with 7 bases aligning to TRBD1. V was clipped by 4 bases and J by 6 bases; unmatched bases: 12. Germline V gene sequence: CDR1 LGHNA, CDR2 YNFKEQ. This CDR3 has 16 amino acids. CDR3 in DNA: TGTGCCAGCAGCCGATCCGGGACCCAGGGGGGTCAGCCCCAGCATTTT. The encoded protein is CASSRSGTQGGQPQHF.

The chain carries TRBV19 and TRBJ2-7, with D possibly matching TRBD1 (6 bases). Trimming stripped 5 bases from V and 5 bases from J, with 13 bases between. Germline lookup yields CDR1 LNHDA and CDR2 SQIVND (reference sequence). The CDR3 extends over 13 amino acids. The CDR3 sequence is CASSPQGSHEQYF. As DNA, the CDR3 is TGTGCCAGTAGTCCCCAGGGGTCCCACGAGCAGTACTTC.

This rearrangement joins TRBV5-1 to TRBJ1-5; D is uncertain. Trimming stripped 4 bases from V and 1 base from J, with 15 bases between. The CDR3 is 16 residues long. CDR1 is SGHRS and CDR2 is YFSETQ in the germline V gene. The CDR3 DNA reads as TGCGCCAGCAGCCAGGACGGGCGAGGGAGCAATCAGCCCCAGCATTTT. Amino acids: CASSQDGRGSNQPQHF.

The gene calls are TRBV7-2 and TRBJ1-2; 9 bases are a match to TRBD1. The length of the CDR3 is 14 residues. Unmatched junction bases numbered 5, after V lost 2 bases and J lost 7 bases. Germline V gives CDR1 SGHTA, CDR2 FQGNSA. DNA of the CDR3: TGTGCCAGCAGCTTAACACAGGGGGCGTCTGGCTACACCTTC. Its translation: CASSLTQGASGYTF.

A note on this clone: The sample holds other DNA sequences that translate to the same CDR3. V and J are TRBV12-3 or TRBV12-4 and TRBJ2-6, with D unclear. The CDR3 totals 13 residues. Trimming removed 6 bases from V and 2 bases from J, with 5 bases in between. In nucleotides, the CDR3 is TGTGCCAGCAGCTCGGCTGGGGCCAACGTCCTGACTTTC. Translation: CASSSAGANVLTF.

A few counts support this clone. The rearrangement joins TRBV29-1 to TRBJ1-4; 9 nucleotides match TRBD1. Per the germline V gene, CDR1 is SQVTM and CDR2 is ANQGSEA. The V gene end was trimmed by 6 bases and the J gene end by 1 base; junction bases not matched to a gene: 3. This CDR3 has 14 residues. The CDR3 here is CSVQGAITNEKLFF. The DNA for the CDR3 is TGCAGCGTACAGGGGGCTATAACTAATGAAAAACTGTTTTTT.

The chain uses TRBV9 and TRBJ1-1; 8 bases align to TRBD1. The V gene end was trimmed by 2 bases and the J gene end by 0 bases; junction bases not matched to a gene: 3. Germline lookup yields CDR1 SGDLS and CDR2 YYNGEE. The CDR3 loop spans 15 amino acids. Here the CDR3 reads CASSVAGGLNTEAFF. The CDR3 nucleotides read TGTGCCAGCAGCGTCGCAGGGGGCTTGAACACTGAAGCTTTCTTT.

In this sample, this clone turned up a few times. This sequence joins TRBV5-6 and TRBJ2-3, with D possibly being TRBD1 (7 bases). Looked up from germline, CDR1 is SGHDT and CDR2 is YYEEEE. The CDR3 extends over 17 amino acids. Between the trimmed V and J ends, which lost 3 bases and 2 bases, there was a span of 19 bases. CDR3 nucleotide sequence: TGTGCCAGCAGCTCCCGGCGGGGACAGAGATACACAGATACGCAGTATTTT. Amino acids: CASSSRRGQRYTDTQYF.

In DNA form, the CDR3 reads TGTGCCAGTAGTATAGATAGGCCGGGTTACACTGAAGCTTTCTTT. Its protein product is CASSIDRPGYTEAFF. This sequence joins TRBV19 and TRBJ1-1; D gene uncertain. Germline lookup yields CDR1 LNHDA and CDR2 SQIVND (reference sequence). The CDR3 length is 15 residues. The V end was cut by 0 bases, the J end by 3 bases, with 11 bases between.

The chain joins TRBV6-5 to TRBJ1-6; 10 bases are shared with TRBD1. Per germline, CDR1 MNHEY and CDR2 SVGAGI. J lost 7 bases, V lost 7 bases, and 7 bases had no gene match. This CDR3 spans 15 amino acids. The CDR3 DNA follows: TGTGCCAGCACCCTAGGGGACAGGGGAAATTCACCCCTCCACTTT. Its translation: CASTLGDRGNSPLHF.

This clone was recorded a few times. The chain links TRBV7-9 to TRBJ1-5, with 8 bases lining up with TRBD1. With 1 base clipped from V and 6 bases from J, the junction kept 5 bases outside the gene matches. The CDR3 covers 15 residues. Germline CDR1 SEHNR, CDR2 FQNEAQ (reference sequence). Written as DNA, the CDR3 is TGTGCCAGCAGCTTAGGGCAGGGGGCAGGTCAGCCCCAGCATTTT. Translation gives CASSLGQGAGQPQHF.

CDR3 coding DNA: TGTGCTAGTGGGGGGACATCAACTAATGAAAAACTGTTTTTT. Its translation is CASGGTSTNEKLFF. This chain joins TRBV12-5 and TRBJ1-4; tentative D call: TRBD1 (6 bases). Trimming left V 6 bases short and J 0 bases short, with 8 bases between. The germline CDR1 and CDR2 sequences are LGHNT and FRNRAP. CDR3 size: 14 residues. Complete variable domain (other parts from reference TRBV12-5 and TRBJ1-4): DARVTQTPRHKVTEMGQEVTMRCQPILGHNTVFWYRQTMMQGLELLAYFRNRAPLDDSGMPKDRFSAEMPDATLATLKIQPSEPRDSAVYFCASGGTSTNEKLFFGSGTQLSVL.

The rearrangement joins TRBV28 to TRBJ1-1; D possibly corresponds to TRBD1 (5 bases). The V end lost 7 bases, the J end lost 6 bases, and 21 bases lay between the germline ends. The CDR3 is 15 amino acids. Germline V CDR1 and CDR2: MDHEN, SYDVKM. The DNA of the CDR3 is TGTGCCAGCAAGGGTCCCCCGCAGGGACTTTCTGAAGCTTTCTTT. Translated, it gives CASKGPPQGLSEAFF.